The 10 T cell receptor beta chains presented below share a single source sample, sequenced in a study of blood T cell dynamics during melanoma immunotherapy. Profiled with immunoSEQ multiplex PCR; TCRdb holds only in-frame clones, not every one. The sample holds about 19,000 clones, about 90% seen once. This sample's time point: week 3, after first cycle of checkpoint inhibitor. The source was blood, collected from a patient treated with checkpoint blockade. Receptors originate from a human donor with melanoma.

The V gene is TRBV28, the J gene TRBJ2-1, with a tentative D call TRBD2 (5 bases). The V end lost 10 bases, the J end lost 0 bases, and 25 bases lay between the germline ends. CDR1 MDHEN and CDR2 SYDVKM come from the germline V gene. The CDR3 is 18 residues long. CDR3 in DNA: TGTGCCACCCGGGCCCCCCTCGGGTATCGGGACTCCTACAATGAGCAGTTCTTC. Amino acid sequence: CATRAPLGYRDSYNEQFF.

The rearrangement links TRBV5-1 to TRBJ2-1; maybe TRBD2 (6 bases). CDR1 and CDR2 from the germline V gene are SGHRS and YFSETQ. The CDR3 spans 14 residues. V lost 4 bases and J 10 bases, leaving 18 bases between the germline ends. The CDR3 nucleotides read TGCGCCAGCAGCACCGGACTCGCGGGACCAGAGCAGTTCTTC. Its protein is CASSTGLAGPEQFF. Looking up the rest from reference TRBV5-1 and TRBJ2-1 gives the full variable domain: KAGVTQTPRYLIKTRGQQVTLSCSPISGHRSVSWYQQTPGQGLQFLFEYFSETQRNKGNFPGRFSGRQFSNSRSEMNVSTLELGDSALYLCASSTGLAGPEQFFGPGTRLTVL.

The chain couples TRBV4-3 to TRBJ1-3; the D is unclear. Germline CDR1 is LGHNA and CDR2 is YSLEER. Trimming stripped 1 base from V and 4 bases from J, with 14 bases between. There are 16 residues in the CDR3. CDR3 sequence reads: CASSQGRSGGGNTIYF. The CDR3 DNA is TGCGCCAGCAGCCAAGGACGAAGCGGTGGAGGAAACACCATATATTTT.

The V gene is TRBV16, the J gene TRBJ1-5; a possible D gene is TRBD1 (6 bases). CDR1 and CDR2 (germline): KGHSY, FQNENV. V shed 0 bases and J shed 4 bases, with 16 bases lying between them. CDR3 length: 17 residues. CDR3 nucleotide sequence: TGTGCCAGCAGCCAATCTGAGGGGAAGGGGGGAAATCAGCCCCAGCATTTT. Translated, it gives CASSQSEGKGGNQPQHF. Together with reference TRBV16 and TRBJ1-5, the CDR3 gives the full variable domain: GEEVAQTPKHLVRGEGQKAKLYCAPIKGHSYVFWYQQVLKNEFKFLISFQNENVFDETGMPKERFSAKCLPNSPCSLEIQATKLEDSAVYFCASSQSEGKGGNQPQHFGDGTRLSIL.

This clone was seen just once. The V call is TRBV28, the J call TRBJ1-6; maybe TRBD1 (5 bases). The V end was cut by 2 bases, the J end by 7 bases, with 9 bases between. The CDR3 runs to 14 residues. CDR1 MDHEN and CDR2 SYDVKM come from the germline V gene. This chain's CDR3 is CASSLGAGNSPLHF. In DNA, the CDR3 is TGTGCCAGCAGTTTAGGGGCCGGGAATTCACCCCTCCACTTT.

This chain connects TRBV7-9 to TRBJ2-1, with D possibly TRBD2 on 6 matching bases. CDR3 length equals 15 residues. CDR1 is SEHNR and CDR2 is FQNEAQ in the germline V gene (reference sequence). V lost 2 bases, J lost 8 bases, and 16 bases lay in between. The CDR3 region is CASSLFSGVIDEQFF. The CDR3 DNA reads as TGTGCCAGCAGCTTATTTTCGGGAGTAATAGATGAGCAGTTCTTC.

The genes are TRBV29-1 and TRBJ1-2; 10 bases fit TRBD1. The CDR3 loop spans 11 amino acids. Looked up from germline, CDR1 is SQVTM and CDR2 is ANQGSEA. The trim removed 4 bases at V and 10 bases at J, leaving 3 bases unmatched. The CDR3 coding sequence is TGCAGCGTTGGACAGGGGGCCGACTACACCTTC. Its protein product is CSVGQGADYTF.

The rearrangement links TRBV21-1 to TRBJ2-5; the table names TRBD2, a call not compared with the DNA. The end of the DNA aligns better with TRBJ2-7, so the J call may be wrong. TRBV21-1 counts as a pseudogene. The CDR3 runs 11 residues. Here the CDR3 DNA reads TGTGCCAGCAGCATAGTCTACGAGCAGTACTTC. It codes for CASSIVYEQYF.

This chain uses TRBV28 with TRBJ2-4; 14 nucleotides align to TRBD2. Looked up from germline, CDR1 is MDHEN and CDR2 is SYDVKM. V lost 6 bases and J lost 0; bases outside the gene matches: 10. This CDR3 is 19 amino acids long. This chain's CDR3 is CASSPGTSGRHLAKNIQYF. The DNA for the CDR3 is TGTGCCAGCAGCCCCGGGACTAGCGGGAGACATCTAGCCAAAAACATTCAGTACTTC.

The CDR3 bases are TGTGCCAGCTCACCACCCCTATCGGTTAACACCGGGGAGCTGTTTTTT. This translates into CASSPPLSVNTGELFF. The chain employs TRBV18 and TRBJ2-2; D gene ambiguous. CDR1 is KGHSH, CDR2 LQKENI, per germline. V was pared by 0 bases and J by 2 bases, with 10 bases between. CDR3 size: 16 residues.